A single sample is the source of the 32 T cell receptor beta chains below, sequenced in a study of blood T cell repertoires in COVID-19. This table comes from immunoSEQ multiplex PCR, and its TCRdb copy is limited to in-frame clones, with some not included. The table includes 90,000 to 120,000 clones, around 88% detected once. Material for sequencing was peripheral blood. These receptor sequences come from a man aged 50 to 60 with active or convalescent COVID-19.

The chain links TRBV6-5 to TRBJ2-1, with unresolved D. The CDR3 loop spans 12 amino acids. The germline gives CDR1 MNHEY, CDR2 SVGAGI. The V end lost 6 bases, the J end lost 3 bases, and 6 bases lay between the germline ends. The CDR3: CASSPNYNEQFF. The CDR3 bases are TGTGCCAGCAGCCCAAACTACAATGAGCAGTTCTTC.

DNA of the CDR3: TGCGCCAGCAGTCCGACTAACGGGAGGGGAGATACGCAGTATTTT. This gives the protein CASSPTNGRGDTQYF. The V and J genes are TRBV10-2 and TRBJ2-3; 8 nucleotides align to TRBD2. The CDR3 runs 15 residues. J lost 5 bases, V lost 5 bases, and 9 bases had no gene match. CDR1 WSHSY and CDR2 SAAADI come from the germline V gene.

The chain recombines TRBV19 with TRBJ1-1, with TRBD1 identical over 8 bases. Trimming at V came to 5 bases and at J to 7 bases, leaving 18 bases not matched to a gene. Germline lookup yields CDR1 LNHDA and CDR2 SQIVND (reference sequence). CDR3 length: 17 residues. CDR3 DNA: TGTGCCAGTAGTTCCCCTCCCGGGACAGGTAAATTTGGTGAAGCTTTCTTT. This encodes CASSSPPGTGKFGEAFF.

This clone was seen once. CDR3 in amino acids: CASSPPGTVGELFF. The CDR3 region has the DNA TGTGCCAGTAGTCCTCCCGGGACTGTCGGGGAGCTGTTTTTT. The chain couples TRBV19 to TRBJ2-2; possibly TRBD2 for D (6 bases). The CDR3 runs 14 residues. The V gene lost 5 bases and the J gene lost 7 bases, with 14 bases spanning the gap. CDR1 and CDR2 from the germline V gene are LNHDA and SQIVND (reference sequence).

The chain carries TRBV28 and TRBJ1-2; 8 bases agree with TRBD1. The trim removed 6 bases at V and 4 bases at J, leaving 16 bases unmatched. Germline CDR1 reads MDHEN; CDR2 reads SYDVKM. The CDR3 length is 17 residues. The CDR3 loop reads CASRGFDGGQAFYGYTF. CDR3 DNA sequence: TGTGCCAGCAGAGGGTTCGATGGGGGACAGGCCTTCTATGGCTACACCTTC.

The chain links TRBV28 to TRBJ2-2; D possibly corresponds to TRBD2 (7 bases). V lost 1 base and J 4 bases, leaving 10 bases between the germline ends. The CDR3 is 15 residues long. Per the germline V gene, CDR1 is MDHEN and CDR2 is SYDVKM. CDR3 amino acids: CASSLLGGPTGELFF. The CDR3 DNA sequence: TGTGCCAGCAGTTTATTGGGGGGGCCCACCGGGGAGCTGTTTTTT.

V and J are TRBV5-1 and TRBJ2-1; 14 bases agree with TRBD2. The V segment lost 4 bases and the J segment 9 bases; nucleotides outside the gene matches: 6. Germline values: CDR1 SGHRS, CDR2 YFSETQ. CDR3 size: 15 residues. The CDR3 region is CASSRGLAGEGEQFF. The CDR3 nucleotides read TGCGCCAGCAGCCGGGGACTAGCGGGAGAAGGTGAGCAGTTCTTC.

CDR3 amino acids: CASSWGQQEAFF. The CDR3 DNA sequence: TGTGCCAGCAGTTGGGGACAGCAAGAAGCTTTCTTT. This chain links TRBV28 with TRBJ1-1; 7 bases line up with TRBD1. The CDR3 loop spans 12 amino acids. Germline lookup yields CDR1 MDHEN and CDR2 SYDVKM. The V gene end was trimmed by 4 bases and the J gene end by 8 bases; junction bases not matched to a gene: 4.

The chain uses TRBV6-2 or TRBV6-3 and TRBJ2-7, with D tentatively TRBD2 (6 bases). Germline CDR1 is MNHEY and CDR2 is SVGEGT. V was pared by 2 bases and J by 3 bases, with 11 bases between. The CDR3 runs 14 residues. The CDR3 DNA reads TGTGCCAGCAGTTACCCGGGGACTGGCTACGAGCAGTACTTC. It is translated as CASSYPGTGYEQYF.

DNA for the CDR3: TGTGCCAGTAGTATTGGGCAGATGAACACTGAAGCTTTCTTT. Translating it yields CASSIGQMNTEAFF. The chain recombines TRBV19 with TRBJ1-1; D not certain. The ends were cut back, 3 bases at V and 0 bases at J, with 8 bases in the middle. The length of the CDR3 is 14 residues. CDR1 and CDR2 (germline): LNHDA, SQIVND (reference sequence).

The chain employs TRBV6-5 and TRBJ1-2, with no clear D. Per the germline V gene, CDR1 is MNHEY and CDR2 is SVGAGI. This CDR3 is 16 amino acids long. The V end lost 2 bases, the J end lost 0 bases, and 13 bases lay between the germline ends. CDR3 DNA: TGTGCCAGCAGTTACGCCCAGCCGGGGACTAACTATGGCTACACCTTC. Amino acid sequence: CASSYAQPGTNYGYTF.

The chain employs TRBV3-1 (or the pseudogene TRBV3-2) and TRBJ1-2, with 8 bases identical to TRBD1. The CDR3 loop spans 17 amino acids. From germline, CDR1 is LGHDT and CDR2 YNNKEL (reference sequence). The junction had 16 bases not matched to a gene; V was cut back by 5 bases and J by 5 bases. This CDR3 is CASSDTFRSQGAYGYTF. The CDR3 coding sequence is TGTGCCAGCAGCGACACCTTTAGGAGTCAGGGGGCGTATGGCTACACCTTC.

The chain joins TRBV19 to TRBJ1-1; 7 nucleotides line up with TRBD1. The ends lost 4 bases at V and 9 bases at J; junction bases unmatched: 8. The germline V gene encodes CDR1 LNHDA and CDR2 SQIVND (reference sequence). CDR3 length equals 13 residues. CDR3 loop: CASSRRQGGKAFF. The CDR3 nucleotides read TGTGCCAGTAGTAGACGACAGGGTGGGAAAGCTTTCTTT.

The chain carries TRBV7-6 and TRBJ1-5; no clear D. In germline, CDR1 is SGHVS, CDR2 FNYEAQ. The V and J ends lost 4 bases and 9 bases respectively, with 16 bases between them. This CDR3 has 14 amino acids. Here the CDR3 DNA reads TGTGCCAGCAGCTCCCGTGAGGGTGCGAGGCCCCAGCATTTT. This sequence encodes CASSSREGARPQHF.

The rearrangement links TRBV2 to TRBJ2-3, with 10 bases identical to TRBD2. This CDR3 has 13 residues. Germline V lookup: CDR1 SNHLY, CDR2 FYNNEI. V lost 8 bases to trimming and J lost 3 bases; unmatched junction nucleotides: 2. This CDR3 is CASGLAATDTQYF. The CDR3 nucleotides are TGTGCCAGCGGACTAGCGGCAACAGATACGCAGTATTTT.

This chain connects TRBV7-9 to TRBJ1-2; no reliable D call. The ends were cut back, 5 bases at V and 4 bases at J, with 14 bases in the middle. The germline gives CDR1 SEHNR, CDR2 FQNEAQ (reference sequence). The CDR3 spans 14 residues. CDR3 sequence: CASSPDAGGYGYTF. CDR3 sequence (DNA): TGTGCCAGCAGCCCCGACGCGGGAGGCTATGGCTACACCTTC.

This clone was detected only once. The CDR3 spells CASAFSGDRDTQYF. CDR3 in DNA: TGTGCCAGCGCCTTTAGCGGAGATAGAGATACGCAGTATTTT. The chain employs TRBV3-1 (or the pseudogene TRBV3-2) and TRBJ2-3, with a weak D call TRBD2 (6 bases). V was pared by 8 bases and J by 5 bases, with 17 bases between. Germline V gene data show CDR1 as LGHDT and CDR2 as YNNKEL (reference sequence). The length of the CDR3 is 14 residues.

This clone was seen a single time. The chain employs TRBV5-1 and TRBJ2-3, with 10 bases aligning to TRBD1. V lost 3 bases, J lost 1 base, and 11 bases stayed unmatched. The germline CDR1 and CDR2 sequences are SGHRS and YFSETQ. The CDR3 has 18 residues. The CDR3 coding sequence is TGCGCCAGCAGCTCAGACATTGTGGGGACAGGGGGCACAGATACGCAGTATTTT. Translating gives CASSSDIVGTGGTDTQYF.

The chain carries TRBV4-1 and TRBJ1-4, with 7 bases aligning to TRBD1. The CDR3 spans 15 residues. Germline values: CDR1 MGHRA, CDR2 YSYEKL. V was pared by 1 base and J by 5 bases, with 4 bases of the junction left unmatched. The CDR3 nucleotides read TGCGCCAGCAGCCAAGTCGGGACAGCAAATGAAAAACTGTTTTTT. Protein sequence: CASSQVGTANEKLFF.

The rearrangement uses TRBV5-5 and TRBJ2-3; 9 bases map to TRBD1. This CDR3 region has 17 residues. V gave up 3 bases and J gave up 2 bases; unmatched junction bases: 10. Germline CDR1 and CDR2: SGHKS and YYEKEE (reference sequence). CDR3 coding DNA: TGTGCCAGCAGCTCGGCAGGTGGGACAGGGCTCACAGATACGCAGTATTTT. It encodes CASSSAGGTGLTDTQYF.

The count of this clone is one. The rearrangement links TRBV5-1 to TRBJ1-1, with 9 bases fitting TRBD1. V trimming: 3 bases; J trimming: 1 base; junction bases outside the gene matches: 1. The germline V gene has CDR1 SGHRS and CDR2 YFSETQ. This CDR3 has 14 amino acids. The CDR3 DNA reads TGCGCCAGCAGCTGGGGACAGGGGAACACTGAAGCTTTCTTT. Protein sequence: CASSWGQGNTEAFF.

This clone was seen just once. This sequence joins TRBV27 and TRBJ2-5; D call uncertain. V lost 4 bases and J 2 bases, leaving 11 bases between the germline ends. Germline V CDR1 and CDR2: MNHEY, SMNVEV (reference sequence). The CDR3 is 14 amino acids. The DNA of the CDR3 is TGTGCCAGCAGTTCCAGCGCCCATCAAGAGACCCAGTACTTC. Amino acid sequence: CASSSSAHQETQYF.

The V gene is TRBV10-3, the J gene TRBJ2-7, with a possible D match to TRBD1 (7 bases). The CDR3 sequence is 12 residues long. The ends were cut back, 7 bases at V and 7 bases at J, with 14 bases in the middle. Germline V CDR1 and CDR2: ENHRY, SYGVKD. CDR3 region: CAITEGALEQYF. CDR3 nucleotides: TGTGCCATCACGGAGGGGGCGCTGGAGCAGTACTTC.

Concerning this clone: A read error may account for a junction end that differs from germline. This chain joins TRBV11-2 and TRBJ1-1, with 9 bases matching TRBD1. The CDR3 has 13 amino acids. Germline V lookup: CDR1 SGHAT, CDR2 FQNNGV. CDR3 loop: CASSSTTGGVEIF. The CDR3 nucleotides are TGTGCCAGCAGCTCTACGACAGGGGGAGTTGAAATCTTT.

This clone was counted only a few times. This chain joins TRBV5-1 and TRBJ1-5; D is perhaps TRBD1 (6 bases). The germline gives CDR1 SGHRS, CDR2 YFSETQ. Trimming took 1 base from V and 8 from J, leaving 10 bases between them. CDR3 length: 13 amino acids. This CDR3 is CASSLRGREPQHF. The CDR3 nucleotides are TGCGCCAGCAGCTTGAGGGGGAGAGAGCCCCAGCATTTT.

The chain is built from TRBV27 and TRBJ2-3; maybe TRBD1 (6 bases). CDR1 is MNHEY, CDR2 SMNVEV, per germline (reference sequence). The CDR3 loop spans 19 amino acids. V lost 7 bases, J lost 0 bases, and 26 bases lay in between. CDR3 nucleotides: TGTGCCAGCACTCGGGTCTGGGACACCGCCGGAACTAGCACAGATACGCAGTATTTT. Amino acids: CASTRVWDTAGTSTDTQYF.

This rearrangement joins TRBV7-2 to TRBJ1-1; 9 bases agree with TRBD1. CDR3 size: 15 residues. CDR1 is SGHTA and CDR2 is FQGNSA in the germline V gene. The junction had 5 bases not matched to a gene; V was cut back by 5 bases and J by 1 base. CDR3 sequence (DNA): TGTGCCAGCAGCCCCATACAGGGGGCGAACACTGAAGCTTTCTTT. Encoded protein: CASSPIQGANTEAFF.

CDR3 nucleotides: TGTGCCAGCAGCGGATCCCTAGGGGGCACCGGGGAGCTGTTTTTT. It is translated as CASSGSLGGTGELFF. The chain employs TRBV7-9 and TRBJ2-2, with D maybe TRBD1 (6 bases). Germline-derived CDR1 and CDR2 are SEHNR and FQNEAQ (reference sequence). This CDR3 region has 15 residues. The V end was cut by 5 bases, the J end by 4 bases, with 14 bases between.

The V and J genes are TRBV24-1 and TRBJ2-7; possible D gene TRBD1, 6 bases. V lost 5 bases, J lost 2 bases, and 9 bases lay in between. There are 13 residues in the CDR3. The germline gives CDR1 KGHDR, CDR2 SFDVKD. CDR3 in DNA: TGTGCCACCAGTGGACAGGACCCCTACGAGCAGTACTTC. This gives the protein CATSGQDPYEQYF.

This chain uses TRBV14 with TRBJ2-3; 9 bases are shared with TRBD2. The CDR3 is 15 residues long. In germline, CDR1 is SGHDN, CDR2 FVKESK. After removal of 6 bases from V and 6 bases from J, the junction contained 10 bases not matched to a gene. CDR3 in DNA: TGTGCCAGCAGTCGACCGGGACTAGCTAGGGATACGCAGTATTTT. Translated, it gives CASSRPGLARDTQYF.

DNA of the CDR3: TGTGCCAGCACAGGGGGCGCTGGAAACACCATATATTTT. As protein: CASTGGAGNTIYF. V and J are TRBV28 and TRBJ1-3, with 8 bases lining up with TRBD1. Germline V gene sequence: CDR1 MDHEN, CDR2 SYDVKM. The CDR3 is 13 amino acids. The V segment lost 7 bases and the J segment 2 bases; nucleotides outside the gene matches: 1.

Here the CDR3 reads CATSDPDRDTGELFF. CDR3 nucleotide sequence: TGTGCCACCAGTGATCCGGACAGAGACACCGGGGAGCTGTTTTTT. The chain employs TRBV24-1 and TRBJ2-2, with D perhaps matching TRBD1 (6 bases). The CDR3 length is 15 residues. V lost 3 bases to trimming and J lost 3 bases, with 10 bases between them. From germline, CDR1 is KGHDR and CDR2 SFDVKD.